Here is one TCR beta chain with its context. The sample originates from a study of T cells in tumors after PD-1 blockade. Profiling relied on immunoSEQ multiplex PCR, and the TCRdb table lists in-frame clones only, not all of them. The repertoire holds tens of thousands of clones, with 65% to 80% as singletons. Germline V gene sequence: CDR1 MNHNS, CDR2 SASEGT. The V gene lost 0 bases and the J gene lost 2 bases, with 13 bases spanning the gap. CDR3 length equals 16 residues. This sequence was found in a human donor with advanced basal cell or squamous cell carcinoma (not recorded which). Source: PBMCs, taken before anti-PD-1 therapy. The chain carries TRBV6-1 and TRBJ1-1; no clear D gene. CDR3 protein: CASSEASAAANTEAFF. DNA for the CDR3: TGTGCCAGCAGTGAAGCGTCCGCAGCAGCAAACACTGAAGCTTTCTTT.